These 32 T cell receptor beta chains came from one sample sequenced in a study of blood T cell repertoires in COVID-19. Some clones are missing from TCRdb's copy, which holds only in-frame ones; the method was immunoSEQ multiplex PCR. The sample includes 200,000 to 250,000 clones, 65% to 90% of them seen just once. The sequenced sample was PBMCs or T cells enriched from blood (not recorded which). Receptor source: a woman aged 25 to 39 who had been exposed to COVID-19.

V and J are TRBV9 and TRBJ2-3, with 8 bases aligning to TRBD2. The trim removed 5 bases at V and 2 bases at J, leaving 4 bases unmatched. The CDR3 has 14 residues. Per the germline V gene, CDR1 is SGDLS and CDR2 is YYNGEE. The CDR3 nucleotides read TGTGCCAGCAGTTCGGGGGGGGACACAGATACGCAGTATTTT. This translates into CASSSGGDTDTQYF.

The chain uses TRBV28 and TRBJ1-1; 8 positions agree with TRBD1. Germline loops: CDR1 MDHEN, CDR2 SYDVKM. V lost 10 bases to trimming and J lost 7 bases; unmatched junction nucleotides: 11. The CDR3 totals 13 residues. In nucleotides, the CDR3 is TGTGCCACCAATGGACAGGGCATCGGTGAAGCTTTCTTT. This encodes CATNGQGIGEAFF.

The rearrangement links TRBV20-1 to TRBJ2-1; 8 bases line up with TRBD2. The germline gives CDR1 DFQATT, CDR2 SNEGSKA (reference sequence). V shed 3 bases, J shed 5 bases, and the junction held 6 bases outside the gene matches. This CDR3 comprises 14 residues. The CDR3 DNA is TGCAGTGCTAGTCCTAGCGGGCGAGACAATGAGCAGTTCTTC. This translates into CSASPSGRDNEQFF.

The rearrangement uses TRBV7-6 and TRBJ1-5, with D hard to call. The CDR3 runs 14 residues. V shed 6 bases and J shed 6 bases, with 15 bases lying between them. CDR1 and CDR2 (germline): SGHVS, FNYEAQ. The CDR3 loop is CASSRVPSGQPQHF. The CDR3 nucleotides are TGTGCCAGCAGTCGGGTGCCTTCGGGTCAGCCCCAGCATTTT.

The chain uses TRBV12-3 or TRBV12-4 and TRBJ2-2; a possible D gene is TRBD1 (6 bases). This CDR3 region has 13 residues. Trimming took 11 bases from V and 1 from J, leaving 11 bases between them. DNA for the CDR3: TGTGCCTCGCAGGGGAGGAACACCGGGGAGCTGTTTTTT. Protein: CASQGRNTGELFF.

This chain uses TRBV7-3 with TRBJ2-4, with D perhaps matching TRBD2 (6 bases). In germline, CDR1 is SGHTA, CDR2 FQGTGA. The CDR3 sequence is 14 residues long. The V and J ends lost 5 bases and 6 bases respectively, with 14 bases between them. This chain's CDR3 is CASSHGGVGNIQYF. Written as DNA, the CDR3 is TGTGCCAGCAGCCACGGGGGAGTCGGAAACATTCAGTACTTC.

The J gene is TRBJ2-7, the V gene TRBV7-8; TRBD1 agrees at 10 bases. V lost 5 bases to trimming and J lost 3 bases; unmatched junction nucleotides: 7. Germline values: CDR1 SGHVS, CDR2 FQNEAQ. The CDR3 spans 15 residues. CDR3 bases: TGTGCCAGCAGCAAACCGGGACAGGGGATCTACGAGCAGTACTTC. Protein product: CASSKPGQGIYEQYF.

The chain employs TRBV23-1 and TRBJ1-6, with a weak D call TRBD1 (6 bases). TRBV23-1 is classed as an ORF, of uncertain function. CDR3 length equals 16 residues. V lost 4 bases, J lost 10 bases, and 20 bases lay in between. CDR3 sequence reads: CASSRRGGFIYSPLHF. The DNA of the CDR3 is TGCGCCAGCAGTCGAAGGGGGGGATTTATATACTCACCCCTCCACTTT.

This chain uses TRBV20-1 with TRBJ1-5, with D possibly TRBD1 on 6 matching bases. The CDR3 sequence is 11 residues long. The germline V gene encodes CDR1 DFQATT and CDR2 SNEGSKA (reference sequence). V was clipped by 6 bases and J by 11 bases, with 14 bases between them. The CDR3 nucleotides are TGCAGTGCAAGACAGGATCTGGCCCAGCATTTT. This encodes CSARQDLAQHF.

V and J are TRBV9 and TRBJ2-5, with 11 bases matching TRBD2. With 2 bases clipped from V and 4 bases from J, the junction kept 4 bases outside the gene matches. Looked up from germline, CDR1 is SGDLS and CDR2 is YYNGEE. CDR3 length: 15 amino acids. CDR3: CASSVSGGASETQYF. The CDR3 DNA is TGTGCCAGCAGCGTTAGCGGGGGGGCCTCAGAGACCCAGTACTTC.

The CDR3 reads CASSRQGANNSPLHF. The CDR3, as DNA: TGTGCCAGCAGCAGGCAGGGGGCCAATAATTCACCCCTCCACTTT. The rearrangement links TRBV7-9 to TRBJ1-6; 8 bases map to TRBD1. J lost 5 bases, V lost 5 bases, and 5 bases had no gene match. This CDR3 comprises 15 residues. Germline CDR1 reads SEHNR; CDR2 reads FQNEAQ (reference sequence).

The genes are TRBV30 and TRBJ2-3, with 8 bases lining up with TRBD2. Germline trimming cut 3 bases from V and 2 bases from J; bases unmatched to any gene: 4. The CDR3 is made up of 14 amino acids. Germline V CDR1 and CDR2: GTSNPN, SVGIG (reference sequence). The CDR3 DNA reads TGTGCCTGGAGCGGGGGGGGGATCACAGATACGCAGTATTTT. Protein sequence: CAWSGGGITDTQYF.

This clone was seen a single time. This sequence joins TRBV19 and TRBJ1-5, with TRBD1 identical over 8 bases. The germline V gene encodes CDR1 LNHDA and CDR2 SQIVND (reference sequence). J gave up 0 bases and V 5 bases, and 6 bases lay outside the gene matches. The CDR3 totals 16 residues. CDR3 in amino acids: CASSDRGLNSNQPQHF. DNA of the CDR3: TGTGCCAGTAGTGACAGGGGACTAAATAGCAATCAGCCCCAGCATTTT.

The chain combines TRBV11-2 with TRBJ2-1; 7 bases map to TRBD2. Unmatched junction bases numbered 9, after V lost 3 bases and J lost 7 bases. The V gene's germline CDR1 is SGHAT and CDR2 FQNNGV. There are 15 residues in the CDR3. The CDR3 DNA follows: TGTGCCAGCAGCTTTGGGAGGGAGGGTTGGAATGAGCAGTTCTTC. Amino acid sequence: CASSFGREGWNEQFF.

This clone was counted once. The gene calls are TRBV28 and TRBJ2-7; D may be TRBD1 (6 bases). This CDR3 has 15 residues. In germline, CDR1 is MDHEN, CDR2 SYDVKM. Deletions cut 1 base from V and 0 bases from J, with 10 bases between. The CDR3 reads CASSLFGGGSYEQYF. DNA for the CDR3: TGTGCCAGCAGTTTATTTGGGGGCGGCTCCTACGAGCAGTACTTC.

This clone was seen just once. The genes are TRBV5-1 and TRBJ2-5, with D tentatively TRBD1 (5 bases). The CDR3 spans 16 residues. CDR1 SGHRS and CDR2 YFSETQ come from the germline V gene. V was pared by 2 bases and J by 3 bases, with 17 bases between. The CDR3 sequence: CASSFFATDKKETQYF. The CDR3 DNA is TGCGCCAGCAGCTTTTTTGCGACAGATAAAAAAGAGACCCAGTACTTC.

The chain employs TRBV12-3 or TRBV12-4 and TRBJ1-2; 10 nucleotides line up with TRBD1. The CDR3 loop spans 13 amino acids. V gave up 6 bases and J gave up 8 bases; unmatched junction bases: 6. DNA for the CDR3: TGTGCCAGCAGCCGAGGGACAGGGGAAGGCTACACCTTC. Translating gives CASSRGTGEGYTF.

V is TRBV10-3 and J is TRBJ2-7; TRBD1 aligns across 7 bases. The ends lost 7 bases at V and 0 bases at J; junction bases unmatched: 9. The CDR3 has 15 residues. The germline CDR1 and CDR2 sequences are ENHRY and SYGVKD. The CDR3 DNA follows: TGTGCCATCACCCTAGGACAGGCGAGCTCCTACGAGCAGTACTTC. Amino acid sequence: CAITLGQASSYEQYF.

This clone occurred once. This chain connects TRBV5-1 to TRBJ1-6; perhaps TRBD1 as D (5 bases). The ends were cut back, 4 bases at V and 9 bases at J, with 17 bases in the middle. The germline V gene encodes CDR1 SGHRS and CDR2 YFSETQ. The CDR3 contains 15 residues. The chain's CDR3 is CASSLRGLEGSPLHF. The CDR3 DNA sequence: TGCGCCAGCAGCCTGCGGGGCCTCGAGGGTTCACCCCTCCACTTT.

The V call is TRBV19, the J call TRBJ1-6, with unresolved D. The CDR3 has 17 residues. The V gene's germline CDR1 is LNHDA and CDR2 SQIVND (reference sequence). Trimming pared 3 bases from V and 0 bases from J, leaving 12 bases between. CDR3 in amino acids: CASSITAPSSYNSPLHF. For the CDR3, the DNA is TGTGCCAGTAGTATTACAGCCCCAAGCTCCTATAATTCACCCCTCCACTTT.

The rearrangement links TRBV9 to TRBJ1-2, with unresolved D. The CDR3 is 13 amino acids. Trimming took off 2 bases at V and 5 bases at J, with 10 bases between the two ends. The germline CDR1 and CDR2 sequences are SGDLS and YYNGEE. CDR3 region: CASSVVYGYGYTF. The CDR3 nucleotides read TGTGCCAGCAGCGTTGTCTACGGGTATGGCTACACCTTC.

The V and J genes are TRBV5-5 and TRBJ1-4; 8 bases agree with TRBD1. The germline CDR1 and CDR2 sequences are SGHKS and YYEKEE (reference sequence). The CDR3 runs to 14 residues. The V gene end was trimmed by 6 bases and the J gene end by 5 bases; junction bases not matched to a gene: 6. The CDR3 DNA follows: TGTGCCAGCACCAGGACAGGGAAAAATGAAAAACTGTTTTTT. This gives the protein CASTRTGKNEKLFF.

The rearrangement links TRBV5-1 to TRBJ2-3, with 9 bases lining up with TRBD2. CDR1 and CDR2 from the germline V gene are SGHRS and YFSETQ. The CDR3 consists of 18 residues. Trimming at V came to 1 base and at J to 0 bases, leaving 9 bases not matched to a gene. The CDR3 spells CASSLLPSGLASTDTQYF. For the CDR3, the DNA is TGCGCCAGCAGCTTGTTACCAAGCGGACTAGCGAGCACAGATACGCAGTATTTT. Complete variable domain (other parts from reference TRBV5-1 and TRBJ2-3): KAGVTQTPRYLIKTRGQQVTLSCSPISGHRSVSWYQQTPGQGLQFLFEYFSETQRNKGNFPGRFSGRQFSNSRSEMNVSTLELGDSALYLCASSLLPSGLASTDTQYFGPGTRLTVL.

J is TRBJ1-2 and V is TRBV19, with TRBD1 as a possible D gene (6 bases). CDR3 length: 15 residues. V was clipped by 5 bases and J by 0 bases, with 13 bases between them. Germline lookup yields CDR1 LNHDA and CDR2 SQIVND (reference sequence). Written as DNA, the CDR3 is TGTGCCAGTAGTTCAGACAGGATATCTAACTATGGCTACACCTTC. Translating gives CASSSDRISNYGYTF.

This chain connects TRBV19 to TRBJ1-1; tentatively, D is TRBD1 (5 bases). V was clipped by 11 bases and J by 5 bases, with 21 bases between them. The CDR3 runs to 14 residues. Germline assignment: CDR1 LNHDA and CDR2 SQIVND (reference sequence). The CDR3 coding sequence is TGTGCCGTTCGCGGGACGGGGTCTGGAACTGAAGCTTTCTTT. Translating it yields CAVRGTGSGTEAFF.

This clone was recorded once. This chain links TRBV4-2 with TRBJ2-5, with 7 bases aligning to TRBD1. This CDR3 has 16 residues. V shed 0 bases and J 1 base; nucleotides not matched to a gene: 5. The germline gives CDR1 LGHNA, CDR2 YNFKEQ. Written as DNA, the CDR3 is TGTGCCAGCAGCCAAGAATCCGACAGGGCCCAAGAGACCCAGTACTTC. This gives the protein CASSQESDRAQETQYF.

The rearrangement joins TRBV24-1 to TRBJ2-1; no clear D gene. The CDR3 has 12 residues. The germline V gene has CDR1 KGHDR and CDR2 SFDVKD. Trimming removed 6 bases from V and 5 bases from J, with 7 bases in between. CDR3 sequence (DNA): TGTGCCACCAGTCCCGAGCACAATGAGCAGTTCTTC. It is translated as CATSPEHNEQFF.

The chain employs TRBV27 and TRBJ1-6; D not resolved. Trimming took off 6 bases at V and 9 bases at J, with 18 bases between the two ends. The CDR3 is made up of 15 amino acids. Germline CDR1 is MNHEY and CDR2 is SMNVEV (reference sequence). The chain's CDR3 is CASSPTTSSFSPLHF. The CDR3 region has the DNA TGTGCCAGCAGCCCTACGACTAGCTCCTTTTCACCCCTCCACTTT.

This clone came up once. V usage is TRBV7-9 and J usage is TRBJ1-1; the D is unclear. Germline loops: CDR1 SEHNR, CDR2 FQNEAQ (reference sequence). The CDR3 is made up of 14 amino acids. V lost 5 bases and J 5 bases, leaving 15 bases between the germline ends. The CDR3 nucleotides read TGTGCCAGCAGCCCGAGGCGGCAGAGAACTGAAGCTTTCTTT. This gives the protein CASSPRRQRTEAFF.

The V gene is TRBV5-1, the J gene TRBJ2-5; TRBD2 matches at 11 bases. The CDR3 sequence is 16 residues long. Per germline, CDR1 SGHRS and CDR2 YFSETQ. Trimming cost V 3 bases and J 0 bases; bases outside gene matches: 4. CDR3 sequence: CASSSGLAGNQETQYF. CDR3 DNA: TGCGCCAGCAGCTCAGGACTAGCGGGCAACCAAGAGACCCAGTACTTC.

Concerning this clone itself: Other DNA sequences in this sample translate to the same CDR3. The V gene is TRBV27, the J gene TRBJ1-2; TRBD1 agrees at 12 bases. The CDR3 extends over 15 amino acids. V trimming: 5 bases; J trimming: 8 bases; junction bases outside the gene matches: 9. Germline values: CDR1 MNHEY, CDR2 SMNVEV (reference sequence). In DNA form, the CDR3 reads TGTGCCAGCAGTCCACCGGGACAGGGGGCGCGGGGCTACACCTTC. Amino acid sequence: CASSPPGQGARGYTF.

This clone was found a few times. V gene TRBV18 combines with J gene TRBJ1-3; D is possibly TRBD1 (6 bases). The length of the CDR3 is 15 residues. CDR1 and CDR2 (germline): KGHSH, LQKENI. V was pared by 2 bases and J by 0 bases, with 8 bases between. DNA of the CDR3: TGTGCCAGCTCACCAAGGACAGTCTCTGGAAACACCATATATTTT. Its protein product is CASSPRTVSGNTIYF.